The T cell receptor (beta chain) described here comes from a study of human T cells and chemical hapten exposure. From germline, CDR1 is SEHNR and CDR2 FQNEAQ (reference sequence). This CDR3 contains 15 residues. V lost 6 bases to trimming and J lost 6 bases, with 15 bases between them. Time point denoted: pre-sensitization, week 0. Treatment given: therapeutic diphenylcyclopropenone sensitization with weekly scalp DPC. There are a few counts of this clonotype. TCRdb analysed the RACE reads with MiXCR anew, one entry per CDR3 protein. Of 380,000 or so distinct CDR3 sequences in the sample, around 5.5% are singletons; the top ten hold around 8.6%.

V usage is TRBV7-9 and J usage is TRBJ1-6; no definite D call. The receptor was isolated from a woman aged 18-29 years with alopecia areata. Some clones in this sample may be carry-over from other donors' samples. The sample consisted of whole blood, taken in connection with sensitization to the hapten diphenylcyclopropenone (DPC). The CDR3 nucleotides read TGTGCCAGCAGATCGAATACTGGCAGTAATTCACCCCTCCACTTT. Translated, it gives CASRSNTGSNSPLHF.